The 28 T cell receptor beta chains below were found in one sample sequenced in a study of blood T cell repertoires in COVID-19. Produced via immunoSEQ multiplex PCR; TCRdb's table is partial and in-frame only. Among some 230,000 clones listed, 75% to 85% were seen once. The specimen was peripheral blood. These receptors were taken from a woman of 80 years or more with COVID-19, enrolled during active disease.

The chain links TRBV6-6 to TRBJ1-3; D not certain. CDR3 size: 14 residues. V was pared by 5 bases and J by 0 bases, with 8 bases between. The germline gives CDR1 MNHNY, CDR2 SVGAGI (reference sequence). The CDR3: CASSGQISGNTIYF. In nucleotides, the CDR3 is TGTGCCAGCAGTGGGCAGATCTCTGGAAACACCATATATTTT.

This clone has a single count. The rearrangement joins TRBV29-1 to TRBJ1-2; TRBD1 aligns across 9 bases. Germline CDR1 SQVTM, CDR2 ANQGSEA. The V and J ends lost 6 bases and 4 bases, in that order; junction bases with no gene match: 6. CDR3 length: 13 amino acids. CDR3 DNA: TGCAGCGTCCTACAGGGGGCAGGCTATGGCTACACCTTC. As protein: CSVLQGAGYGYTF.

This chain joins TRBV28 and TRBJ1-2; D not certain. V was cut by 5 bases and J by 3 bases, with 16 bases left in between. CDR1 and CDR2 (germline): MDHEN, SYDVKM. This CDR3 is built from 15 residues. The CDR3 here is CASSPRGRADYGYTF. The CDR3, as DNA: TGTGCCAGCAGTCCCCGAGGGAGAGCGGACTATGGCTACACCTTC.

This clone was counted between two and nine times. The V gene is TRBV5-1, the J gene TRBJ2-3; 9 bases align to TRBD2. The V gene end was trimmed by 4 bases and the J gene end by 0 bases; junction bases not matched to a gene: 6. CDR3 length equals 16 residues. CDR1 is SGHRS and CDR2 is YFSETQ in the germline V gene. CDR3 residues: CASSPGTSYSTDTQYF. Here the CDR3 DNA reads TGCGCCAGCAGCCCCGGGACTAGCTATAGCACAGATACGCAGTATTTT.

The chain recombines TRBV5-1 with TRBJ2-2; perhaps TRBD2 as D (7 bases). Trimming removed 0 bases from V and 3 bases from J, with 12 bases in between. CDR3 length: 16 amino acids. Germline assignment: CDR1 SGHRS and CDR2 YFSETQ. DNA of the CDR3: TGCGCCAGCAGCTTGGCTCAGGGGAGGGACACCGGGGAGCTGTTTTTT. It is translated as CASSLAQGRDTGELFF.

The chain combines TRBV24-1 with TRBJ2-1, with 11 positions matching TRBD2. The CDR3 has 16 residues. J was trimmed by 4 bases and V by 3 bases; bases with no gene match: 4. Germline V lookup: CDR1 KGHDR, CDR2 SFDVKD. The CDR3 sequence: CATSDLLAGGYNEQFF. CDR3 DNA sequence: TGTGCCACCAGTGATCTCCTAGCGGGGGGATACAATGAGCAGTTCTTC.

The V gene is TRBV5-1, the J gene TRBJ2-1; TRBD2 might be the D (6 bases). This CDR3 contains 16 residues. The germline V gene has CDR1 SGHRS and CDR2 YFSETQ. V lost 2 bases to trimming and J lost 6 bases, with 18 bases between them. CDR3 sequence reads: CASSFSSPGLLNEQFF. The CDR3 coding sequence is TGCGCCAGCAGCTTTTCCTCCCCGGGACTTCTCAATGAGCAGTTCTTC.

The rearrangement uses TRBV27 and TRBJ1-2; 8 bases align to TRBD1. Unmatched junction bases numbered 5, after V lost 6 bases and J lost 8 bases. Germline loops: CDR1 MNHEY, CDR2 SMNVEV (reference sequence). The CDR3 sequence is 12 residues long. CDR3 sequence reads: CASRPGQGGYTF. The CDR3 nucleotides read TGTGCCAGCAGGCCCGGACAGGGCGGCTACACCTTC.

The V gene is TRBV12-5, the J gene TRBJ2-3, with TRBD1 matching 10 bases. V was pared by 6 bases and J by 4 bases, with 4 bases of the junction left unmatched. Germline CDR1 reads LGHNT; CDR2 reads FRNRAP. The CDR3 runs 14 residues. CDR3 DNA sequence: TGTGCTAGTGGGCCCGGGACAGGGGCAGATACGCAGTATTTT. It is translated as CASGPGTGADTQYF.

CDR3: CATSESGRGGWLDTQYF. The CDR3 DNA follows: TGTGCCACCAGTGAAAGCGGGAGGGGTGGATGGCTTGATACGCAGTATTTT. The chain is built from TRBV24-1 and TRBJ2-3, with TRBD2 identical over 10 bases. This CDR3 spans 17 amino acids. Per germline, CDR1 KGHDR and CDR2 SFDVKD. V lost 4 bases to trimming and J lost 6 bases; unmatched junction nucleotides: 12.

The genes are TRBV2 and TRBJ1-3, with 8 bases fitting TRBD1. Germline CDR1 SNHLY, CDR2 FYNNEI. The CDR3 covers 12 residues. J was trimmed by 4 bases and V by 7 bases; bases with no gene match: 0. The CDR3 DNA follows: TGTGCCAGCACAGGGGGCGGAAACACCATATATTTT. It codes for CASTGGGNTIYF.

This chain connects TRBV13 to TRBJ1-1, with D uncertain. Per germline, CDR1 PRHDT and CDR2 FYEKMQ (reference sequence). Trimming removed 7 bases from V and 3 bases from J, with 9 bases in between. CDR3 length: 12 amino acids. In DNA form, the CDR3 reads TGTGCCAGCACTCGAGGAGACACTGAAGCTTTCTTT. Amino acids: CASTRGDTEAFF.

The V call is TRBV11-2, the J call TRBJ1-1; D gene ambiguous. Germline V gives CDR1 SGHAT, CDR2 FQNNGV. The CDR3 is 14 residues long. Trimming pared 2 bases from V and 5 bases from J, leaving 12 bases between. DNA of the CDR3: TGTGCCAGCAGCTTATCGGGGATTGGGACTGAAGCTTTCTTT. Translating gives CASSLSGIGTEAFF. The variable domain in full, with the rest retrieved from reference TRBV11-2 and TRBJ1-1, is EAGVAQSPRYKIIEKRQSVAFWCNPISGHATLYWYQQILGQGPKLLIQFQNNGVVDDSQLPKDRFSAERLKGVDSTLKIQPAKLEDSAVYLCASSLSGIGTEAFFGQGTRLTVV.

The V call is TRBV5-6, the J call TRBJ1-3, with 7 bases fitting TRBD1. Trimming took 2 bases from V and 8 from J; bases not matched to a gene: 16. Germline V gives CDR1 SGHDT, CDR2 YYEEEE. The CDR3 is 17 amino acids. The CDR3 nucleotides are TGTGCCAGCAGCTTTTTCGGGACAGAATTACTCGGGGACACCATATATTTT. Its protein is CASSFFGTELLGDTIYF.

The V gene is TRBV2, the J gene TRBJ1-2, with TRBD1 as a possible D gene (6 bases). The germline CDR1 and CDR2 sequences are SNHLY and FYNNEI. Between the trimmed V and J ends, which lost 6 bases and 0 bases, there was a span of 11 bases. CDR3 length: 14 amino acids. CDR3 sequence reads: CASSWTDANYGYTF. In nucleotides, the CDR3 is TGTGCCAGCAGCTGGACAGACGCTAACTATGGCTACACCTTC.

The chain couples TRBV5-1 to TRBJ2-7; a weak D match, TRBD2 (5 bases). Trimming cost V 3 bases and J 3 bases, with 13 bases left between them. This CDR3 is 14 amino acids long. Germline V lookup: CDR1 SGHRS, CDR2 YFSETQ. This chain's CDR3 is CASSSLTGNYEQYF. Written as DNA, the CDR3 is TGCGCCAGCAGCTCATTGACCGGGAACTACGAGCAGTACTTC.

The gene calls are TRBV6-5 and TRBJ2-7; D is uncertain. This CDR3 is 10 amino acids long. Germline loops: CDR1 MNHEY, CDR2 SVGAGI. V was shortened by 10 bases and J by 1 base, with 5 bases between the two germline ends. CDR3 DNA sequence: TGTGCCACCTTATCCTACGAGCAGTACTTC. Translation: CATLSYEQYF.

The rearrangement uses TRBV19 and TRBJ1-1; perhaps TRBD1 as D (5 bases). Germline V lookup: CDR1 LNHDA, CDR2 SQIVND (reference sequence). The V end lost 1 base, the J end lost 4 bases, and 16 bases lay between the germline ends. The CDR3 contains 16 residues. The CDR3 sequence is CASSIVPGFGATEAFF. CDR3 bases: TGTGCCAGTAGTATAGTCCCGGGTTTTGGGGCCACTGAAGCTTTCTTT.

The chain carries TRBV9 and TRBJ2-3; D uncertain. This CDR3 has 13 residues. V was trimmed by 4 bases and J by 3 bases, leaving 9 bases between them. Germline CDR1 and CDR2: SGDLS and YYNGEE. The CDR3 nucleotides read TGTGCCAGCAGCCCCACATTTACAGATACGCAGTATTTT. Translation gives CASSPTFTDTQYF.

The genes are TRBV5-1 and TRBJ1-4; D is ambiguous. V was cut by 5 bases and J by 5 bases, with 13 bases left in between. The CDR3 is 14 residues long. Germline CDR1 is SGHRS and CDR2 is YFSETQ. CDR3 in amino acids: CASRRVDGNEKLFF. The CDR3 DNA sequence: TGCGCCAGCAGACGGGTAGACGGGAATGAAAAACTGTTTTTT.

This chain links TRBV6-5 with TRBJ1-2; D is possibly TRBD1 (5 bases). The germline V gene has CDR1 MNHEY and CDR2 SVGAGI. CDR3 length equals 13 residues. The germline V and J ends were trimmed by 6 bases and 4 bases, with 12 bases remaining between them. The CDR3 reads CASSPTGVYGYTF. CDR3 DNA sequence: TGTGCCAGCAGCCCCACAGGCGTCTATGGCTACACCTTC.

CDR3 DNA sequence: TGTGCCAGTAGCCCCAGATTCACAGATACGCAGTATTTT. Its translation is CASSPRFTDTQYF. The rearrangement joins TRBV19 to TRBJ2-3; no clear D gene. Trimming took 6 bases from V and 2 from J, leaving 9 bases between them. The V gene's germline CDR1 is LNHDA and CDR2 SQIVND (reference sequence). This CDR3 contains 13 residues.

The gene calls are TRBV4-1 and TRBJ2-1; 7 bases are shared with TRBD2. The junction had 16 bases not matched to a gene; V was cut back by 4 bases and J by 4 bases. This CDR3 contains 18 residues. The germline V gene encodes CDR1 MGHRA and CDR2 YSYEKL. The CDR3 is CASSPRASTSLLYNEQFF. DNA of the CDR3: TGCGCCAGCAGCCCCCGAGCCTCGACTAGCTTGCTTTACAATGAGCAGTTCTTC.

The chain combines TRBV7-9 with TRBJ1-4; 7 bases line up with TRBD1. The CDR3 covers 15 residues. The ends lost 6 bases at V and 5 bases at J; junction bases unmatched: 9. Germline CDR1 and CDR2: SEHNR and FQNEAQ (reference sequence). The CDR3 nucleotides read TGTGCCAGCAGTACCTCGGGACAGATAAATGAAAAACTGTTTTTT. Protein: CASSTSGQINEKLFF.

This rearrangement joins TRBV24-1 to TRBJ2-3; a weak D match, TRBD2 (6 bases). This CDR3 contains 15 residues. Per the germline V gene, CDR1 is KGHDR and CDR2 is SFDVKD. With 9 bases removed from V and 8 bases from J, the gap between germline ends came to 23 bases. The CDR3 reads CATGSEGTGGGTQYF. DNA of the CDR3: TGTGCCACCGGATCGGAGGGAACGGGTGGTGGTACGCAGTATTTT.

V and J are TRBV6-5 and TRBJ1-1; no firm D call. The V end lost 5 bases, the J end lost 3 bases, and 10 bases lay between the germline ends. CDR3 size: 13 residues. Germline V gives CDR1 MNHEY, CDR2 SVGAGI. CDR3 amino acids: CASSRGSYTEAFF. For the CDR3, the DNA is TGTGCCAGCAGTCGCGGGTCCTACACTGAAGCTTTCTTT.

The chain combines TRBV20-1 with TRBJ1-2; D is ambiguous. Per germline, CDR1 DFQATT and CDR2 SNEGSKA (reference sequence). The V end lost 6 bases, the J end lost 3 bases, and 8 bases lay between the germline ends. The CDR3 runs to 11 residues. This CDR3 is CSAPVDYGYTF. As DNA, the CDR3 is TGCAGTGCCCCGGTCGACTATGGCTACACCTTC.

A few counts support this clone. V usage is TRBV28 and J usage is TRBJ2-1, with TRBD1 matching over 9 bases. The ends lost 6 bases at V and 5 bases at J; junction bases unmatched: 8. Germline V gene lookup returns CDR1 MDHEN and CDR2 SYDVKM. This CDR3 is 15 amino acids long. The DNA of the CDR3 is TGTGCCAGCAGCTCACAGGGGGCGGGCAACAATGAGCAGTTCTTC. Its translation: CASSSQGAGNNEQFF.